This TCR beta chain was sequenced during a study of blood T cell repertoires in COVID-19 (dated by TCRdb to 2018 to 2020). Broadly, across the study: Samples covering the acute and convalescent phases of COVID-19 were provided by collaborators in the United States, Italy and Spain. The material from the prospective study consisted of cDNA or gDNA derived from T cells, B-cell-depleted T cells, or PBMCs. The dataset comprised deeply sampled blood TCRbeta repertoires from subjects exposed to, actively infected with, or recovered from COVID-19. The repertoires were made available in a free public database intended to serve as a resource for research on the immune response to SARS-CoV-2. Samples were obtained from the ongoing ImmuneRACE study (first 160 participants) and from 1,254 subjects provided by 6 global collaborators. A de-identified subject ID, COVID-19 status, age in years and sex were almost always included in the sample metadata. Where available, HLA class I and class II types were taken from metadata supplied by the sample provider and were not determined by assay-based typing.

What the research found in general, with its limitations: Clinical and demographic metadata were provided uncurated, with the amount varying by source and participant.

Enrolling through a virtual design, the prospective study's participants ranged in age from roughly 18 to 89 years and lived across 24 United States geographic areas. Cohort assignment in the prospective study relied on participant-reported clinical history from a screening survey and a study questionnaire. In the prospective study, mobile phlebotomists collected whole blood, serum and a nasopharyngeal or oropharyngeal swab from each participant. Participants in the prospective study had the option to provide additional blood draws and questionnaires over a 2-month period. Blood samples from the prospective study were shipped frozen or at room temperature prior to DNA extraction. Note on this clone: No antigen is known for it. Base qualities were left out, and no much larger clone turns up one base away.

TCRbeta CDR3 regions were amplified from genomic DNA by means of the immunoSEQ Assay, a bias-controlled multiplex PCR. The paper's processing steps were these. Within the assay, amplification of reference gene primers was used to estimate how many nucleated cells each sample contained. To quantify the absolute abundance of each unique TCRbeta CDR3 rearrangement, sequence reads were collapsed and filtered. Productive Simpson clonality was computed per sample as the square root of Simpson's diversity index over productive rearrangements. Drawn from immuneACCESS, this table holds only the in-frame rearrangements with V and J called that TCRdb kept. Clones are partly lost; checked studies trace under half to an unresolved V gene and leave the rest unexplained. D and trimming come from the DNA, and the V and J calls and clone size come from that table. For this sample there are roughly 140,000 clones; 70% to 90% appear just once. 1.2% of the sample is held by the ten biggest clonotypes.

Here V drops 1 base and J drops 5 bases, and the junction holds 6 bases not matched to any gene. Spanning cysteine to phenylalanine, the CDR3 consists of 16 amino acids. The read is trimmed to its CDR3 DNA, 48 bases read in frame from base 1. In the germline V gene, CDR1 corresponds to LGHNA and CDR2 to YNFKEQ. The receptor comes from a woman in her 30s with acute COVID-19. Source material: PBMCs or T cells enriched from blood (not recorded which). The chain links TRBV4-2 with TRBJ2-3, and TRBD2 aligns with 10 junction nucleotides. The sequence in DNA is TGTGCCAGCAGCCAAGCCCTAGCGGGAGTTGGAGATACGCAGTATTTT. Its protein is CASSQALAGVGDTQYF.